The source of this TCR beta chain is a study of T cells expressing NK-cell markers. About the study: The study sequenced eight donors, seven HCMV-seropositive and one seronegative.

About this clonotype itself: Its antigen is undetermined.

Study outcomes and limitations: Whether the expanded NKG2C+ T cell clones recognized HCMV remained unclear. The CD3+CD56-NKG2C+ fraction of a few donors was also led by these clonotypes.

This CDR3 has 15 residues. Using the 5' RACE reads, TCRdb records one entry per CDR3 protein without DNA. This sample's table reports roughly 20,000 distinct CDR3 sequences. The sample taken for sequencing was blood T cells: a sorted CD56 or NKG2C T cell subset, CD4+ or CD8+ T cells, or bulk PBMC T cells (not recorded which). The V and J genes are TRBV12-3 or TRBV12-4 and TRBJ1-5. The clonotype originates from a man aged 18-69 years in good health. CDR3 amino acids: CASSIAGVNNQPQHF.